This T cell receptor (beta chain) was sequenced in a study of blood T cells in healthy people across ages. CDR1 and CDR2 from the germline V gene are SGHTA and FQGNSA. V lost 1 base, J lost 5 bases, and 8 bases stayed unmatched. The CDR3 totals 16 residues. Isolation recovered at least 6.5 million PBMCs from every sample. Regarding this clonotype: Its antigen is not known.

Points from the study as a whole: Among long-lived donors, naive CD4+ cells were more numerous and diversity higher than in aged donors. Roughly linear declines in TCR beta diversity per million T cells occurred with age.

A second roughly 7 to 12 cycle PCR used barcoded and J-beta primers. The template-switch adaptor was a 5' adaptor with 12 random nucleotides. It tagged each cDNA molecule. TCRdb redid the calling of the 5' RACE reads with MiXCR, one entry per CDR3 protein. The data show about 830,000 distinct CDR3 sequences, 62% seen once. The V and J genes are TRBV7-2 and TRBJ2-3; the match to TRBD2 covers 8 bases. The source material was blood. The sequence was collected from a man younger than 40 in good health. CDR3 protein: CASSLGWRGAVDTQYF. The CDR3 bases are TGTGCCAGCAGCTTAGGCTGGCGGGGGGCCGTAGATACGCAGTATTTT.